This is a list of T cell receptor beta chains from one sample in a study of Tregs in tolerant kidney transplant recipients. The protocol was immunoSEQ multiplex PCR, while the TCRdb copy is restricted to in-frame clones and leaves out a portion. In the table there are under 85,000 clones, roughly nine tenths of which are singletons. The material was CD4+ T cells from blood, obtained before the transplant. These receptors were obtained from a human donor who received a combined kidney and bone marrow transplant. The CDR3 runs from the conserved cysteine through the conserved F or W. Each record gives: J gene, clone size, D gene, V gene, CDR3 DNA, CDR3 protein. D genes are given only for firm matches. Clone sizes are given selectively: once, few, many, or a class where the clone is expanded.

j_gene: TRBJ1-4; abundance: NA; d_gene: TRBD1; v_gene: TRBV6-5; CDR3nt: TGTGCCAGCATTCGACAGGGTGTTTGGGAAAAACTGTTTTTT; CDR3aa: CASIRQGVWEKLFF
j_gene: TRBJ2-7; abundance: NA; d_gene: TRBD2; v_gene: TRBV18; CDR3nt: TGTGCCAGCTCCCCTCGAGCCTCCGGGACTAGCGGGAGGGTGGTCCACGAGCAGTACTTC; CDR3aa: CASSPRASGTSGRVVHEQYF
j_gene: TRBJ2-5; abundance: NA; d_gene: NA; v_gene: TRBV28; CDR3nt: TGTGCCAGCATCACTAGGTTGGGGGAGACCCAGTACTTC; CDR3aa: CASITRLGETQYF
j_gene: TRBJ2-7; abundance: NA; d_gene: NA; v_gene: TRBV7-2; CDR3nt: TGTGCCAGCAGCTTAGGGCAGGGTTCCTTCGAGCAGTACTTC; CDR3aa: CASSLGQGSFEQYF
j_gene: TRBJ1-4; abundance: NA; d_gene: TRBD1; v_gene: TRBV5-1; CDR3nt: TGCGCCAGCAGCATACGGACAGGAAACAATGAAAAACTGTTTTTT; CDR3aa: CASSIRTGNNEKLFF
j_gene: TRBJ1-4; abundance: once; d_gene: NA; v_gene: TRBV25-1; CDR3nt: TGTGCCAGCAGGGGGCATTCGGATAATGAAAAACTGTTTTTT; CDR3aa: CASRGHSDNEKLFF
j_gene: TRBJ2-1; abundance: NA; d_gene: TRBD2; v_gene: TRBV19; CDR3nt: TGTGCCAGTAGTATAGTAAGCGGGAGTATGGCCAATGAGCAGTTCTTC; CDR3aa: CASSIVSGSMANEQFF
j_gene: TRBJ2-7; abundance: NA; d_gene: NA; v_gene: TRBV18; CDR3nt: TGTGCCAGCTCACCATCCGGCAGGGGTTACGAGCAGTACTTC; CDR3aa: CASSPSGRGYEQYF
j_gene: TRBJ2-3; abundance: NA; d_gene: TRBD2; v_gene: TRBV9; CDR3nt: TGTGCCAGTAGCTCTAGAGCGGGAGTCACGGATACGCAGTATTTT; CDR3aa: CASSSRAGVTDTQYF
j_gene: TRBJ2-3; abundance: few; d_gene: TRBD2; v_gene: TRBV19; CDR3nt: TGTGCCAGTAGGAGACTAGCGGGAGCTACGCAGTATTTT; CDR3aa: CASRRLAGATQYF
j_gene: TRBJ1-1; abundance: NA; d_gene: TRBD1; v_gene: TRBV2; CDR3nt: TGTGCCAGCAGTCAGGACAGGGAGGGGACTGAAGCTTTCTTT; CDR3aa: CASSQDREGTEAFF
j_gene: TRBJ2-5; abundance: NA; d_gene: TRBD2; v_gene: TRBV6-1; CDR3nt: TGTGCCAGCAGTGAAGGGGGAGGGGAGACCCAGTACTTC; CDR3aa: CASSEGGGETQYF
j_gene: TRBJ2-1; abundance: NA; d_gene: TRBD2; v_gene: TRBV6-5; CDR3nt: TGTGCCAGCAGTACAGCGGGATATGGGAATGAGCAGTTCTTC; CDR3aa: CASSTAGYGNEQFF
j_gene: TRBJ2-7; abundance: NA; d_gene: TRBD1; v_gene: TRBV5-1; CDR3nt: TGCGCCAGCAGCTTGTTTAGCGGACAGGGTGGGTACGAGCAGTACTTC; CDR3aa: CASSLFSGQGGYEQYF
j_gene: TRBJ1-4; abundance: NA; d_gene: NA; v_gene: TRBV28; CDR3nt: TGTGCCAGCCTCAGGCAGCCGAATGAAAAACTGTTTTTT; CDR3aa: CASLRQPNEKLFF
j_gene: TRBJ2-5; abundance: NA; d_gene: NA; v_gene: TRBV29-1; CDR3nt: TGCAGCGCAAGCCCAAGCCGGGAGACCCAGTACTTC; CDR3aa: CSASPSRETQYF
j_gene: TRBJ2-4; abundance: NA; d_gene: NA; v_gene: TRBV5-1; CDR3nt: TGCGCCAGCAGCTTTGACTCTCCTAGGAACATTCAGTACTTC; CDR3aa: CASSFDSPRNIQYF